This T cell receptor (beta chain) was recorded in a study of cytomegalovirus exposure and HLA in healthy donors. Remarks on this clone: The antigen is unknown.

V lost 2 bases, J lost 3 bases, and 7 bases lay in between. The CDR3 covers 12 residues. Germline assignment: CDR1 GTSNPN and CDR2 SVGIG (reference sequence). Vbeta (60) and Jbeta (13) primers were used in the PCR. Sequencing used immunoSEQ multiplex PCR; TCRdb keeps in-frame clones, though not all of them. The top ten hold around 1.6% of the sample, which has more than 110,000 clones, roughly three quarters seen once. General study points: TCR beta chains numbering some 160 were designated cytomegalovirus-associated. A link between a missense DCLRE1C variant and TCR beta V- and J-gene trimming emerged from a later analysis. The authors excluded some V segments, including TRBV6-2 and TRBV6-3, as indistinguishable.

This receptor was taken from a woman aged 30 to 39 in good health and CMV-seronegative. Sequenced material: PBMCs. This chain joins TRBV30 and TRBJ2-5; D remains ambiguous. The DNA for the CDR3 is TGTGCCTGGAGTTTCACGGAAGAGACCCAGTACTTC. This encodes CAWSFTEETQYF.